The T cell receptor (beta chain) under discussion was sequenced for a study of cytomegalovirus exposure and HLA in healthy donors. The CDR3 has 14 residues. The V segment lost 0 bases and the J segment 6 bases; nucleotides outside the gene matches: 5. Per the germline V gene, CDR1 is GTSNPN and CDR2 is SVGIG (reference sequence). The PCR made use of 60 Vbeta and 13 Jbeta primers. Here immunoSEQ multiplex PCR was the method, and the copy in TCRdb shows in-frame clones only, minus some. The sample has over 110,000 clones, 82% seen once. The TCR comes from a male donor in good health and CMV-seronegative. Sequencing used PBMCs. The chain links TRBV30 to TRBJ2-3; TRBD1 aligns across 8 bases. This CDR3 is CAWSVQGGRDTQYF. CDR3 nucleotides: TGTGCCTGGAGTGTACAGGGGGGCAGGGATACGCAGTATTTT.